This T cell receptor beta chain was sequenced during a study of human T cells and chemical hapten exposure. Findings and limits, study-wide: Because all patients had alopecia, their immune responses might differ from healthy ones. Compared with pre-sensitization or healthy control sets, expanded TCRs clustered more.

What the library attached to individual cDNA molecules were unique molecular identifiers. TCRdb recomputed calls from the RACE reads with MiXCR, one row per CDR3 protein. The table lists about 82,000 distinct CDR3 sequences, around 7% of them singletons, with approximately 1.3% in the top ten. Time point of the sample: patch test 2, 6 weeks after DPC sensitization. Specified treatment: therapeutic diphenylcyclopropenone sensitization with weekly scalp DPC. Germline CDR1 SGHTA, CDR2 FQGTGA. The CDR3 consists of 14 residues. On this clonotype itself: Its target is not known. This may be a read error, as it is one base from a much larger clone.

This chain joins TRBV7-3 and TRBJ1-3; D not certain. The clonotype was recovered from a woman in her 30s with alopecia areata. Some clones in this sample may be carry-over from other donors' samples. This specimen was whole blood, taken in connection with sensitization to the hapten diphenylcyclopropenone (DPC). The CDR3: CASSLSPTGNAIYF. In DNA form, the CDR3 reads TGTGCCAGCAGCTTAAGTCCTACGGGAAACGCCATATATTTT.